These 25 T cell receptor beta chains came from one sample sequenced in a study of OX40 agonist ivuxolimab in advanced cancers. Assay: immunoSEQ multiplex PCR; the TCRdb copy retains only in-frame clones and omits some. The table has about 36,000 clones, 84% seen once. The sequencing used CD4+ or CD8+ T cells sorted from blood, collected in a trial of the OX40 agonist ivuxolimab. These receptor sequences come from an adult with an advanced solid tumor such as melanoma, head and neck, liver or kidney cancer.

This clone showed up just once. This chain links TRBV4-1 with TRBJ2-1; 8 nucleotides align to TRBD2. The V gene's germline CDR1 is MGHRA and CDR2 YSYEKL. The CDR3 is 15 residues long. V gave up 2 bases and J gave up 8 bases; unmatched junction bases: 8. This chain's CDR3 is CASSQRGTGGDEQFF. CDR3 bases: TGCGCCAGCAGCCAACGAGGGACGGGGGGGGATGAGCAGTTCTTC.

The gene calls are TRBV4-3 and TRBJ2-3; D perhaps matches TRBD2 (6 bases). The CDR3 has 15 residues. V lost 3 bases and J lost 2, with 12 bases in between. Germline CDR1 reads LGHNA; CDR2 reads YSLEER. CDR3 sequence reads: CASSQDYPLTDTQYF. The CDR3 coding sequence is TGCGCCAGCAGCCAGGACTATCCCCTCACAGATACGCAGTATTTT.

This clone has only one observation. This chain joins TRBV28 and TRBJ1-1, with D perhaps TRBD1 (5 bases). V lost 3 bases and J 0 bases, leaving 8 bases between the germline ends. The germline V gene encodes CDR1 MDHEN and CDR2 SYDVKM. This CDR3 comprises 14 residues. In DNA form, the CDR3 reads TGTGCCAGCAGTTTTATAGGGGTGAACACTGAAGCTTTCTTT. It encodes CASSFIGVNTEAFF.

The chain joins TRBV4-1 to TRBJ2-7, with D possibly TRBD2 on 8 matching bases. Trimming removed 0 bases at V and 4 bases at J, with 16 bases between. The CDR3 extends over 16 amino acids. Germline assignment: CDR1 MGHRA and CDR2 YSYEKL. This CDR3 reads CASSQEEGAGGYEQYF. The CDR3, as DNA: TGCGCCAGCAGCCAAGAGGAGGGGGCGGGGGGATACGAGCAGTACTTC.

V gene TRBV19 combines with J gene TRBJ1-2, with 11 positions matching TRBD1. The CDR3 has 16 amino acids. Germline trimming cut 6 bases from V and 8 bases from J; bases unmatched to any gene: 14. The germline CDR1 and CDR2 sequences are LNHDA and SQIVND (reference sequence). CDR3 residues: CASRSSGTGGLEGYTF. The CDR3 nucleotides are TGTGCCAGTAGGTCTTCCGGGACAGGGGGACTAGAGGGCTACACCTTC. Together with reference TRBV19 and TRBJ1-2, the CDR3 gives the full variable domain: DGGITQSPKYLFRKEGQNVTLSCEQNLNHDAMYWYRQDPGQGLRLIYYSQIVNDFQKGDIAEGYSVSREKKESFPLTVTSAQKNPTAFYLCASRSSGTGGLEGYTFGSGTRLTVV.

By share, this clone counts as large (0.1 to 1%). The rearrangement joins TRBV9 to TRBJ2-1; D not certain. The germline V and J ends were trimmed by 2 bases and 3 bases, with 12 bases remaining between them. From germline, CDR1 is SGDLS and CDR2 YYNGEE. The CDR3 runs to 15 residues. DNA for the CDR3: TGTGCCAGCAGCGTGCAGTCCCTTTACTACAATGAGCAGTTCTTC. Amino acid sequence: CASSVQSLYYNEQFF.

This chain connects TRBV4-1 to TRBJ1-1, with unresolved D. The V gene's germline CDR1 is MGHRA and CDR2 YSYEKL. Between the trimmed V and J ends, which lost 0 bases and 6 bases, there was a span of 11 bases. There are 14 residues in the CDR3. CDR3 sequence: CASSQEFSAAEAFF. CDR3 in DNA: TGCGCCAGCAGCCAAGAGTTTAGTGCGGCTGAAGCTTTCTTT.

This rearrangement joins TRBV5-6 to TRBJ2-1, with a tentative D call TRBD2 (5 bases). Trimming removed 4 bases from V and 4 bases from J, with 15 bases in between. The CDR3 sequence is 15 residues long. Germline lookup yields CDR1 SGHDT and CDR2 YYEEEE. The CDR3 loop is CASSEQNSGYNEQFF. The CDR3 coding sequence is TGTGCCAGCAGCGAGCAAAACAGCGGATACAATGAGCAGTTCTTC. Full variable domain (outside the CDR3, taken from reference TRBV5-6 and TRBJ2-1): DAGVTQSPTHLIKTRGQQVTLRCSPKSGHDTVSWYQQALGQGPQFIFQYYEEEERQRGNFPDRFSGHQFPNYSSELNVNALLLGDSALYLCASSEQNSGYNEQFFGPGTRLTVL.

The V gene is TRBV5-6, the J gene TRBJ2-1; D perhaps matches TRBD2 (6 bases). The germline V gene has CDR1 SGHDT and CDR2 YYEEEE. V shed 2 bases and J shed 2 bases, with 11 bases lying between them. The CDR3 extends over 15 amino acids. CDR3 protein: CASSLLEGTYNEQFF. The DNA for the CDR3 is TGTGCCAGCAGCTTATTGGAGGGGACCTACAATGAGCAGTTCTTC.

The chain is built from TRBV5-1 and TRBJ2-4, with 11 bases identical to TRBD2. Losses at the gene ends were 4 bases for V and 6 bases for J; bases not matched to a gene: 9. The CDR3 length is 16 residues. Germline CDR1 and CDR2: SGHRS and YFSETQ. Here the CDR3 reads CASSEGLAGLRNIQYF. The CDR3 coding sequence is TGCGCCAGCAGCGAAGGACTAGCGGGCTTACGAAACATTCAGTACTTC.

The chain combines TRBV27 with TRBJ1-2; 11 nucleotides agree with TRBD1. Germline V gives CDR1 MNHEY, CDR2 SMNVEV (reference sequence). Trimming cost V 5 bases and J 4 bases; bases outside gene matches: 6. The CDR3 has 15 residues. CDR3 sequence reads: CASSPGQGAFYGYTF. CDR3 sequence (DNA): TGTGCCAGCAGTCCTGGACAGGGGGCGTTCTATGGCTACACCTTC.

The genes are TRBV7-9 and TRBJ2-2; 10 nucleotides align to TRBD2. Germline assignment: CDR1 SEHNR and CDR2 FQNEAQ (reference sequence). With V trimmed by 1 base and J by 4 bases, 3 bases remained unmatched. CDR3 length: 16 amino acids. The CDR3 bases are TGTGCCAGCAGCTTAGAGGGACTAGCGATCACCGGGGAGCTGTTTTTT. Its protein is CASSLEGLAITGELFF.

This chain uses TRBV28 with TRBJ2-7, with D perhaps TRBD1 (5 bases). The CDR3 contains 18 residues. The germline V gene has CDR1 MDHEN and CDR2 SYDVKM. V was cut by 7 bases and J by 2 bases, with 27 bases left in between. CDR3 region: CASTQDKGLPFVPYEQYF. Written as DNA, the CDR3 is TGTGCCAGCACCCAAGACAAGGGGCTTCCGTTCGTCCCCTACGAGCAGTACTTC.

V gene TRBV21-1 combines with J gene TRBJ2-1; TRBD2, the table's D call, was not compared with the DNA. TRBV21-1 is marked as a pseudogene. The CDR3 consists of 18 residues. The CDR3 DNA reads TGTGCCAGCAGCTCCTCGAAAGGTGCGGGAATGGGGGGCAATGAGCAGTTCTTC. It translates to CASSSSKGAGMGGNEQFF.

This clone was seen a single time. The CDR3 is CASSPFGGQPQHF. The CDR3, as DNA: TGTGCCAGCAGCCCCTTTGGGGGCCAGCCCCAGCATTTT. The chain combines TRBV4-2 with TRBJ1-5; possible D gene TRBD1, 6 bases. The length of the CDR3 is 13 residues. Germline V lookup: CDR1 LGHNA, CDR2 YNFKEQ. V was clipped by 4 bases and J by 7 bases, with 11 bases between them.

The V and J genes are TRBV7-2 and TRBJ2-1; D may be TRBD1 or TRBD2 (5 bases each). Germline lookup yields CDR1 SGHTA and CDR2 FQGNSA. Deletions cut 6 bases from V and 4 bases from J, with 10 bases between. This CDR3 has 13 amino acids. CDR3 protein: CASSLWGYNEQFF. CDR3 sequence (DNA): TGTGCCAGCAGTCTATGGGGGTACAATGAGCAGTTCTTC.

The chain has TRBV5-6 and TRBJ1-1; TRBD1 agrees at 7 bases. The CDR3 is 13 residues long. CDR1 is SGHDT and CDR2 is YYEEEE in the germline V gene. V dropped 5 bases and J dropped 6; count of bases not matched to a gene: 7. Here the CDR3 reads CASRYTGEAEAFF. DNA of the CDR3: TGTGCCAGCAGGTATACAGGGGAGGCTGAAGCTTTCTTT.

This clone was detected once. This chain links TRBV19 with TRBJ1-1; the D is unclear. CDR3 size: 12 residues. V was cut by 3 bases and J by 4 bases, with 6 bases left in between. The germline CDR1 and CDR2 sequences are LNHDA and SQIVND (reference sequence). This CDR3 is CASSMGSTEAFF. DNA for the CDR3: TGTGCCAGTAGTATGGGGAGCACTGAAGCTTTCTTT.

CDR3 protein: CASNPGLAGLNTGELFF. CDR3 in DNA: TGCGCCAGCAACCCGGGACTAGCGGGATTGAACACCGGGGAGCTGTTTTTT. The J gene is TRBJ2-2, the V gene TRBV5-1, with 13 bases lining up with TRBD2. V lost 6 bases to trimming and J lost 1 base; unmatched junction nucleotides: 6. CDR1 is SGHRS and CDR2 is YFSETQ in the germline V gene. The CDR3 extends over 17 amino acids.

The J gene is TRBJ2-1, the V gene TRBV5-4, with a weak D call TRBD2 (5 bases). The germline gives CDR1 SGHNT, CDR2 YYREEE (reference sequence). Trimming stripped 9 bases from V and 3 bases from J, with 7 bases between. The CDR3 sequence is 11 residues long. This chain's CDR3 is CATGIYNEQFF. CDR3 coding DNA: TGTGCCACCGGGATCTACAATGAGCAGTTCTTC.

The V call is TRBV10-3, the J call TRBJ2-5, with a weak D call TRBD1 (7 bases). Trimming stripped 0 bases from V and 5 bases from J, with 16 bases between. The CDR3 runs to 16 residues. Germline V gene data show CDR1 as ENHRY and CDR2 as SYGVKD. The CDR3 DNA reads as TGTGCCATCAGTGAGTCTGGCAGGGGGGTAGCGGAGACCCAGTACTTC. It is translated as CAISESGRGVAETQYF.

The chain combines TRBV27 with TRBJ2-2; D may be TRBD2 (6 bases). This CDR3 comprises 17 residues. Germline V gene data show CDR1 as MNHEY and CDR2 as SMNVEV (reference sequence). With 1 base removed from V and 2 bases from J, the gap between germline ends came to 14 bases. This CDR3 reads CASSLWWSGSNTGELFF. CDR3 coding DNA: TGTGCCAGCAGTTTATGGTGGAGCGGGTCTAACACCGGGGAGCTGTTTTTT.

This rearrangement joins TRBV7-2 to TRBJ2-7, with a possible D match to TRBD1 (6 bases). Trimming removed 5 bases from V and 4 bases from J, with 15 bases in between. The CDR3 length is 14 residues. Per germline, CDR1 SGHTA and CDR2 FQGNSA. The CDR3 loop is CASSHTGHFYEQYF. CDR3 coding DNA: TGTGCCAGCAGCCATACGGGACACTTTTACGAGCAGTACTTC. Variable domain in full (rest from reference TRBV7-2 and TRBJ2-7): GAGVSQSPSNKVTEKGKDVELRCDPISGHTALYWYRQSLGQGLEFLIYFQGNSAPDKSGLPSDRFSAERTGGSVSTLTIQRTQQEDSAVYLCASSHTGHFYEQYFGPGTRLTVT.

V and J are TRBV7-3 and TRBJ2-1; no clear D gene. CDR3 length equals 15 residues. Germline loops: CDR1 SGHTA, CDR2 FQGTGA. Trimming stripped 3 bases from V and 2 bases from J, with 11 bases between. The CDR3 region is CASSFTQAPYNEQFF. CDR3 sequence (DNA): TGTGCCAGCAGCTTCACTCAAGCCCCCTACAATGAGCAGTTCTTC.

The genes are TRBV5-4 and TRBJ2-1; 7 bases line up with TRBD2. The V and J ends lost 0 bases and 9 bases, in that order; junction bases with no gene match: 6. Germline V gives CDR1 SGHNT, CDR2 YYREEE (reference sequence). The length of the CDR3 is 14 residues. The CDR3 sequence: CASSLGYTGGEQFF. The CDR3, as DNA: TGTGCCAGCAGCTTGGGGTATACGGGGGGTGAGCAGTTCTTC.